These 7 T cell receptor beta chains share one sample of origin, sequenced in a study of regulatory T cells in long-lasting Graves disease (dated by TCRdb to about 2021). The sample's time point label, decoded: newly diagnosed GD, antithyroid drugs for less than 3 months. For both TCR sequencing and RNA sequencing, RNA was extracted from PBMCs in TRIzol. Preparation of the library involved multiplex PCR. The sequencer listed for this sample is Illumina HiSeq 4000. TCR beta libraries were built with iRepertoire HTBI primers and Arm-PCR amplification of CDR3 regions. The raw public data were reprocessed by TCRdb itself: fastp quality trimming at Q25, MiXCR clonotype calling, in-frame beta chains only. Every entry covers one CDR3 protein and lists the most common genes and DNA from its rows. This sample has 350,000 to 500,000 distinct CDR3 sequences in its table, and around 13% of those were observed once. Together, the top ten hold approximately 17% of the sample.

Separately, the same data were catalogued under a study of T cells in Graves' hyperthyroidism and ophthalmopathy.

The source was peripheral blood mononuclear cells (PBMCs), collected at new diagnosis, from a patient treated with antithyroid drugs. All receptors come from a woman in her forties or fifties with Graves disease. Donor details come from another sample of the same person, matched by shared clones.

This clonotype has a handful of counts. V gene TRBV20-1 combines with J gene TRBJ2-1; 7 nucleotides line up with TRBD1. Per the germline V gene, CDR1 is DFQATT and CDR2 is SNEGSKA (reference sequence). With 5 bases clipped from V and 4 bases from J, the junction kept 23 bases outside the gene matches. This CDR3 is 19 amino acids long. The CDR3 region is CSAPDYNTGVAPKYNEQFF. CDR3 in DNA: TGCAGTGCTCCAGACTACAATACAGGGGTCGCCCCCAAATACAATGAGCAGTTCTTC.

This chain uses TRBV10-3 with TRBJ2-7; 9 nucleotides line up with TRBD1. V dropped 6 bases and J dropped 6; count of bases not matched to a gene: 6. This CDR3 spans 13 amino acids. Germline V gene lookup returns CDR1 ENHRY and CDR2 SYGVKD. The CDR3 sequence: CAIREGQGAEQYF. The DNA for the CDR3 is TGTGCCATCAGGGAGGGACAGGGTGCCGAGCAGTACTTC.

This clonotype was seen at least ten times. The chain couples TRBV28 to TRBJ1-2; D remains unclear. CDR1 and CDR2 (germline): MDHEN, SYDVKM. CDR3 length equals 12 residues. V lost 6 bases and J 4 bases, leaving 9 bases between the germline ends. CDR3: CASSPRAYGYTF. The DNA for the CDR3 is TGTGCCAGCAGCCCCCGGGCCTATGGCTACACCTTC.

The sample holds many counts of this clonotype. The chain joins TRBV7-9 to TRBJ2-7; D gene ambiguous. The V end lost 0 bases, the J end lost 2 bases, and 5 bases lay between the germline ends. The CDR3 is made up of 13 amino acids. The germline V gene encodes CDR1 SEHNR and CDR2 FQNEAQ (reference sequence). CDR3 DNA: TGTGCCAGCAGCTTAGCGCCCACCTACGAGCAGTACTTC. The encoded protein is CASSLAPTYEQYF.

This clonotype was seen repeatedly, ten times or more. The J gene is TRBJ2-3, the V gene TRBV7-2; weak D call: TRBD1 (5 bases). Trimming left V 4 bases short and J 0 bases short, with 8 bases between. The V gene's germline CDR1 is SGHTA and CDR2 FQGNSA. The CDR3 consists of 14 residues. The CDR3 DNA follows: TGTGCCAGCAGCTCGACAGCTAGCACAGATACGCAGTATTTT. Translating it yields CASSSTASTDTQYF.

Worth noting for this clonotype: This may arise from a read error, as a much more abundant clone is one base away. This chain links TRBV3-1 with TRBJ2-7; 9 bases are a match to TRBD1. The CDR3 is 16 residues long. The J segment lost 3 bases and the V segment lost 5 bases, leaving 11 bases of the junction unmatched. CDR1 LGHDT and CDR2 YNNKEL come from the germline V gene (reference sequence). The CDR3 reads CASSSMLGQGYYEQYF. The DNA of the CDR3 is TGTGCCAGCAGCTCCATGCTGGGACAGGGCTACTACGAGCAGTACTTC.

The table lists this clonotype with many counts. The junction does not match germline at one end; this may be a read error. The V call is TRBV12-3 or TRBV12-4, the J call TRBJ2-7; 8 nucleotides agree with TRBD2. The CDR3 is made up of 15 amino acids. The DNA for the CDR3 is TGTGCCAGCAGCTTAGGAAGCGGGGGCTCCTACGAGCAGTACTTC. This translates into CASSLGSGGSYEQYF.